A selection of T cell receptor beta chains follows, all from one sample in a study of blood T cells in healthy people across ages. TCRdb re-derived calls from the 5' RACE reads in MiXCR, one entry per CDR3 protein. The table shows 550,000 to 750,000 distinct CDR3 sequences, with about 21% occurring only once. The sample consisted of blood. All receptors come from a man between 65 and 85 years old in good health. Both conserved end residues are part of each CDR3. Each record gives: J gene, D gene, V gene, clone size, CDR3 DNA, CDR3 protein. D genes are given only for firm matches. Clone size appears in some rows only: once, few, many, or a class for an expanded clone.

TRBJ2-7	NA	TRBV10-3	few	TGTGCCATCAATTCGGGGAGCTCCTACGAGCAGTACTTC	CAINSGSSYEQYF
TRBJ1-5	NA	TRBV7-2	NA	TGTGCCAGCAGCCCTGTCCCCCCGCCCCAGCATTTT	CASSPVPPPQHF
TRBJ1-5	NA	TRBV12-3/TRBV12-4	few	TGTGCCAGCACCCTCAACATGGGCAATCAGCCCCAGCATTTT	CASTLNMGNQPQHF
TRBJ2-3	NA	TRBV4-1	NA	TGCGCCAGCAGCCACAGCGGGTCAAGCACAGATACGCAGTATTTT	CASSHSGSSTDTQYF
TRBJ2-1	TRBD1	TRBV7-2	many	TGTGCCAGCAGTCGTACTCGACAGGGTGGTGAGCAGTTCTTC	CASSRTRQGGEQFF
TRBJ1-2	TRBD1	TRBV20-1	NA	TGCAGTGCGAGGACCGGGACAGGGGACTATGGCTACACCTTC	CSARTGTGDYGYTF
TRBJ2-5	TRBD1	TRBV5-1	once	TGCGCCAGCAGCTCAAATACAGGGGTAGGGGAGAACCAGTACTTC	CASSSNTGVGENQYF
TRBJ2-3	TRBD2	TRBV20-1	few	TGCAGTGCTAAGCCTGGCGGGAGAGCAGATACGCAGTATTTT	CSAKPGGRADTQYF
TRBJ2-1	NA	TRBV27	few	TGTGCCAACAGTTCATACCGGGACTACAATGAGCAGTTCTTC	CANSSYRDYNEQFF
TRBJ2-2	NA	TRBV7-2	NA	TGTGCCAGCAGCCGAACGGGGGACTACACCGGGGAGCTGTTTTTT	CASSRTGDYTGELFF
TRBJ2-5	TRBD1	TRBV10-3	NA	TGTGCCATCAGTGATGCAGGGGGCGCTGAGACCCGGTACTTC	CAISDAGGAETRYF
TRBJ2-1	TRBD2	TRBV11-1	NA	TGTGCCAGCAGCTTAGCGGTAGGGAAAACTAGCGGGAGGGCGCGGAATGAGCAGTTCTTC	CASSLAVGKTSGRARNEQFF
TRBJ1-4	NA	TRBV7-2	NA	TGTGCCAGCAGCTTAGAACAGGGAGGTGAAAAACTGTTTTTT	CASSLEQGGEKLFF
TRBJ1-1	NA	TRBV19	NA	TGTGCCAGTAGTATCGATGGCACTGAAGCTTTCTTT	CASSIDGTEAFF
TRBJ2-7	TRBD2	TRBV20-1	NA	TGCAGTGCTAGAGATCCAACTAGCGGGAGGGCCCCCGAGCAGTACTTC	CSARDPTSGRAPEQYF
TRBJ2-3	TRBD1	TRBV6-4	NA	TGTGCCAGCAGTGACATCCAGGGGGCAACAGATACGCAGTATTTT	CASSDIQGATDTQYF
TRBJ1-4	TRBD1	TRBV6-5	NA	TGTGCCAGCAGAACAGGGGGCGTATCCGAAAAACTGTTTTTT	CASRTGGVSEKLFF
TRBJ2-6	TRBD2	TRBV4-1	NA	TGCGCCAGCAGGACCACTAGCGGGCCCCAGTCTGGGGCCAACGTCCTGACTTTC	CASRTTSGPQSGANVLTF
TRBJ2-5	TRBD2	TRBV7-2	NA	TGTGCCAGCAGCTTAGTTCCAGCGGGAGTAGGAGAGACCCAGTACTTC	CASSLVPAGVGETQYF
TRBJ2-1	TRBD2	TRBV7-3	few	TGTGCCAGCAGCAGCGCGGGACTAGCGAACAATGAGCAGTTCTTC	CASSSAGLANNEQFF
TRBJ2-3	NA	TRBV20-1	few	TGCAGTGCTCCGAAGACCGAGTGGGGAGAGGCCTATACGCAGTATTTT	CSAPKTEWGEAYTQYF
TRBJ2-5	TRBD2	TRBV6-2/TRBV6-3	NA	TGTGCCAGCAGCGGTCAGACTAGCGGGAATCTTTACCAAGAGACCCAGTACTTC	CASSGQTSGNLYQETQYF
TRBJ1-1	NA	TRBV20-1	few	TGCAGTGCTAGTTCTGGGGGCGAGACTGAAGCTTTCTTT	CSASSGGETEAFF
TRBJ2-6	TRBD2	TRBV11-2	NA	TGTGCCAGCAGCGCACTACAGGGACTAGCTGGGGCCAACGTCCTGACTTTC	CASSALQGLAGANVLTF
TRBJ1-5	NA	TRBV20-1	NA	TGCAGTGCTAGAGATCTGGGAGGGTATAGCAATCAGCCCCAGCATTTT	CSARDLGGYSNQPQHF
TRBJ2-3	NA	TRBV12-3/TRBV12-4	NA	TGTGCCAGCAGTTTTCTTAGGGAAGATACGCAGTATTTT	CASSFLREDTQYF
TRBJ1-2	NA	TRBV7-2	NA	TGTGCCAGCAGCTTAGATAATGAATTTAACTATGGCTACACCTTC	CASSLDNEFNYGYTF
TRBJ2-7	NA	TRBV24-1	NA	TGTGCCACCAATATCCCTCAACTGGGGGCCTACGAGCACTACTTC	CATNIPQLGAYEHYF
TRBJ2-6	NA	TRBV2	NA	TGTGCCAGCAGTGAAGAGGTCAGGTGGGAAAGCGTCCTGACTTTC	CASSEEVRWESVLTF
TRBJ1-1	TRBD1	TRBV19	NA	TGTGCCAGTAGTATGTCAGGGGGCACTGAAGCTTTCTTT	CASSMSGGTEAFF
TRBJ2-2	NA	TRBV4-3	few	TGCGCCAGCAGCCAAGAAAGGGGCGCGGTCACCGGGGAGCTGTTTTTT	CASSQERGAVTGELFF
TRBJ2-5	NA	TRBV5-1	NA	TGCGCCAGCAGCTTGGGGGGCACGCCACAAGAGACCCAGTACTTC	CASSLGGTPQETQYF
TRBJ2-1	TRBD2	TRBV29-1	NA	TGCAGCGTCCCACCTAGCGGGAGTTATAATGAGCAGTTCTTC	CSVPPSGSYNEQFF
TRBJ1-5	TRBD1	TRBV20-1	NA	TGCAGTGCTCACAGGGGTGTTAGCAATCAGCCCCAGCATTTT	CSAHRGVSNQPQHF
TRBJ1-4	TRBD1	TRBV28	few	TGTGCCAGCAGTCACGACAGGGGTGAGGCAACTAATGAAAAACTGTTTTTT	CASSHDRGEATNEKLFF